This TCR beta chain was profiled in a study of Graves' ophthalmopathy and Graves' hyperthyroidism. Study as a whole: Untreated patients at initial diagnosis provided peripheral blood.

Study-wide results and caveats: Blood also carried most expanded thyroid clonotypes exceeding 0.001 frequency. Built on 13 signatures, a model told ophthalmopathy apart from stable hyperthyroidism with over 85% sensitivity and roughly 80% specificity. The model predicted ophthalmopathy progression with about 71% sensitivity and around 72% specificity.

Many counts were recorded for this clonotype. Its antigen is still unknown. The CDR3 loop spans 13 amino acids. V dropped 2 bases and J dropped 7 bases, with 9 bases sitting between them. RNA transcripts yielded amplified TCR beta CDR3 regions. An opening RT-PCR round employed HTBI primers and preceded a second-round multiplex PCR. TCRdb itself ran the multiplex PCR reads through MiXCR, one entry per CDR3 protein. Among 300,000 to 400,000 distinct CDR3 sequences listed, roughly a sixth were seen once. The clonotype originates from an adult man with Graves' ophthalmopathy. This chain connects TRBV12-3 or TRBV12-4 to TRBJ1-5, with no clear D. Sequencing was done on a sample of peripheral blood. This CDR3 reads CASSLLGGQPQHF. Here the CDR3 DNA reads TGTGCCAGCAGTTTACTTGGAGGACAGCCCCAGCATTTT.